This TCR beta chain is from a study of beta chain features in type 1 diabetes. Study-level background: Across all samples, some 98 million sorted cells were examined.

The study's findings and limits: The naive, central memory and Treg TCRB repertoires looked more alike in patients than they did in healthy donors. The study found moderately but significantly shorter TCRB CDR3s in all four CD4+ subsets of Type 1 diabetes patients.

For this clone: Its specificity is not known.

Germline CDR1 GTSNPN, CDR2 SVGIG (reference sequence). V shed 2 bases and J shed 0 bases, with 8 bases lying between them. There are 14 residues in the CDR3. What was sequenced were expressed TCRB transcripts, since all of the isolated RNA had been reverse transcribed. The assay was immunoSEQ multiplex PCR, and TCRdb's table has in-frame clones only and misses some. The repertoire holds some 300,000 clones, with about 8% as singletons. The J gene is TRBJ1-3, the V gene TRBV30; no clear D gene. The specimen sequenced was central memory CD4+ T cells from blood. The receptor was isolated from a woman aged 18-30 years in good health. The chain's CDR3 is CAWSKAASGNTIYF. The CDR3 nucleotides read TGTGCCTGGAGTAAGGCAGCCTCTGGAAACACCATATATTTT.